The sample holds many counts of the clone carrying this T cell receptor beta chain. Its antigen remains unknown. TCRdb itself ran the reads through MiXCR, one entry per CDR3 protein. The sample consists of hundreds of thousands of distinct CDR3 sequences, 15% to 20% of them appearing once. This record comes from a study of T cell repertoires in cytomegalovirus infection. Study information: Carrying CMV and the relevant HLA type showed in public TCR beta signatures. Study observations and caveats: In two of eight donors, the top clonotype was HLA-C-restricted CMV-specific.

The CDR3 has 15 residues. Germline-derived CDR1 and CDR2 are SGHTA and FQGNSA. The germline V and J ends were trimmed by 3 bases and 4 bases, with 12 bases remaining between them. This clonotype was sampled from a human donor in good health (CMV status not recorded). Some clones in this sample may be carry-over from other donors' samples. The chain links TRBV7-2 to TRBJ2-2; D is ambiguous. Sample: PBMCs. CDR3 nucleotides: TGTGCCAGCAGCTTTTGGATTCGTAGCACCGGGGAGCTGTTTTTT. The encoded protein is CASSFWIRSTGELFF.